The present TCR beta chain was sequenced within a study of beta chain features in type 1 diabetes. Trimming cost V 5 bases and J 4 bases; bases outside gene matches: 5. The CDR3 sequence is 13 residues long. In germline, CDR1 is GTSNPN, CDR2 SVGIG (reference sequence). This clone was detected only a few times. What it recognizes is unknown. Overall study findings and caveats: TCRB CDR3 length was moderately but significantly reduced in all four CD4+ subsets of Type 1 diabetes patients.

CD4+ cells of the naive, central memory, regulatory and stem cell-like memory types were sorted via CD45RO/CCR7/CD25/CD127/CD95/CD27. All of the isolated RNA was reverse transcribed, so expressed TCRB transcripts were sequenced. Here immunoSEQ multiplex PCR was the method, and the copy in TCRdb shows in-frame clones only, minus some. The table has 640,000 or so clones, roughly 13% seen once. The sequence derives from a young man with type 1 diabetes. V gene TRBV30 combines with J gene TRBJ1-5, with TRBD1 matching 7 bases. Sequencing input: naive CD4+ T cells from blood. In DNA form, the CDR3 reads TGTGCCTGGGACCAGGGGGAGAATCAGCCCCAGCATTTT. Residues: CAWDQGENQPQHF. The full variable domain, in which reference TRBV30 and TRBJ1-5 provide the parts outside the CDR3, is SQTIHQWPATLVQPVGSPLSLECTVEGTSNPNLYWYRQAAGRGLQLLFYSVGIGQISSEVPQNLSASRPQDRQFILSSKKLLLSDSGFYLCAWDQGENQPQHFGDGTRLSIL.